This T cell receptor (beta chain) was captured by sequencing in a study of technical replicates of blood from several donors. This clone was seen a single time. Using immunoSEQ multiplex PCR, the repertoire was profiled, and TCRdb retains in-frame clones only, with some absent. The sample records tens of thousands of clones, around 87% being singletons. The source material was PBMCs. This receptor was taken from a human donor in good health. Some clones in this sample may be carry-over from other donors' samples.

CDR3 sequence: CASSLGSDKNIQYF. CDR3 nucleotide sequence: TGTGCCAGCAGCTTGGGTTCAGATAAAAACATTCAGTACTTC. The chain uses TRBV5-4 and TRBJ2-4; D unresolved. CDR3 length: 14 amino acids. Germline V gives CDR1 SGHNT, CDR2 YYREEE (reference sequence). Trimming shortened V by 0 bases and J by 4 bases, and 8 bases separated the two germline ends.